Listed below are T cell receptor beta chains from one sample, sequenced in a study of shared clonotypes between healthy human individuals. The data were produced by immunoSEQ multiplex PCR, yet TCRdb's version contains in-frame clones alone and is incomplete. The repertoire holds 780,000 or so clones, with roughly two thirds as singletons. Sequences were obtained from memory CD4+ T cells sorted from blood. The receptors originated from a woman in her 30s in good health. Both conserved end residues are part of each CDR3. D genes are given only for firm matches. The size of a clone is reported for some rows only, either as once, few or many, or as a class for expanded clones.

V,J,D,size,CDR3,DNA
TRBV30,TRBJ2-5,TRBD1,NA,CAWSVGGQGGETQYF,TGTGCCTGGAGCGTCGGGGGACAGGGAGGGGAGACCCAGTACTTC
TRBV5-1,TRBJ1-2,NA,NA,CASSEGLNYGYTF,TGCGCCAGCAGTGAAGGGCTTAACTATGGCTACACCTTC
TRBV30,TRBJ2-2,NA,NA,CAWSSSGSGELFF,TGTGCCTGGAGTAGCTCGGGATCCGGGGAGCTGTTTTTT
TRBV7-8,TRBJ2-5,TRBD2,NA,CASSSGLAGARETQYF,TGTGCCAGCAGCTCAGGACTAGCGGGAGCTCGCGAGACCCAGTACTTC
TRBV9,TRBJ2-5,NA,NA,CASSVDTGRGETQYF,TGTGCCAGCAGCGTAGACACAGGGAGGGGAGAGACCCAGTACTTC
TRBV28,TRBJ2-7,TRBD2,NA,CASRRNSGAAAGQYF,TGTGCCAGCAGGCGGAATAGCGGGGCGGCCGCCGGGCAGTACTTC
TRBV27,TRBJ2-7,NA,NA,CASKKQPSSYEQYF,TGTGCCAGCAAGAAACAACCCAGCTCCTACGAGCAGTACTTC
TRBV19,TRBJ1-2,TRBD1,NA,CASSPRQGDGYTF,TGTGCCAGTAGTCCACGACAGGGTGATGGCTACACCTTC
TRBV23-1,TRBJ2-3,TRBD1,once,CASAPPATGCTDTQYF,TGCGCCAGCGCGCCCCCCGCGACAGGGTGCACAGATACGCAGTATTTT
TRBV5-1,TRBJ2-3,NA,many,CASSETTGTDTQYF,TGCGCCAGCAGCGAGACGACTGGGACAGATACGCAGTATTTT
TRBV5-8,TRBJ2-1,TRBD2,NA,CASKREVYNEQFF,TGTGCCAGCAAACGGGAGGTTTACAATGAGCAGTTCTTC
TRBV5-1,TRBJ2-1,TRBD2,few,CASSFSGTSGVYNEQFF,TGCGCCAGCAGCTTCTCCGGGACTAGCGGGGTTTACAATGAGCAGTTCTTC
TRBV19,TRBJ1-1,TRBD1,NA,CASSIGTANTEAFF,TGTGCCAGTAGTATCGGGACAGCAAACACTGAAGCTTTCTTT
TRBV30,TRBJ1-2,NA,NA,CAWSVQLYGYTF,TGTGCCTGGAGTGTACAGCTCTATGGCTACACCTTC
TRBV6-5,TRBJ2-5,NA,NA,CASSYDYPKTQYF,TGTGCCAGCAGTTACGACTATCCGAAGACCCAGTACTTC
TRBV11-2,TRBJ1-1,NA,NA,CASSPTGRITEAFF,TGTGCCAGCTCGCCGACAGGTCGAATCACTGAAGCTTTCTTT
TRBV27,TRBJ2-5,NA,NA,CASSSRTKKETQYF,TGTGCCAGCAGTTCTAGGACCAAGAAGGAGACCCAGTACTTC
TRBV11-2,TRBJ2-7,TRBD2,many,CASSRTSGRRPYEQYF,TGTGCCAGCAGTCGGACTAGCGGGAGGAGACCCTACGAGCAGTACTTC
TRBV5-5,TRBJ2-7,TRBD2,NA,CASSSRTSANSYEQYF,TGTGCCAGCAGCTCCCGGACTAGCGCGAACTCCTACGAGCAGTACTTC
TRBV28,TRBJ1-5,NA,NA,CASSRTLSNQPQHF,TGTGCCAGCAGTCGCACCTTGAGCAATCAGCCCCAGCATTTT
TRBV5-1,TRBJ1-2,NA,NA,CASSAALRDTYGYTF,TGCGCCAGCAGCGCCGCTCTCCGGGACACCTATGGCTACACCTTC
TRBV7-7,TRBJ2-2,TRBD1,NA,CASSLVDRDTGELFF,TGTGCCAGCAGCTTAGTAGACAGGGACACCGGGGAGCTGTTTTTT
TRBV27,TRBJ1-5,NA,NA,CASSFENQPQHF,TGTGCCAGCAGTTTTGAGAATCAGCCCCAGCATTTT
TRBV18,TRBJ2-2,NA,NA,CASSQLRTGSNTGELFF,TGTGCCAGCTCACAACTACGGACGGGATCGAACACCGGGGAGCTGTTTTTT